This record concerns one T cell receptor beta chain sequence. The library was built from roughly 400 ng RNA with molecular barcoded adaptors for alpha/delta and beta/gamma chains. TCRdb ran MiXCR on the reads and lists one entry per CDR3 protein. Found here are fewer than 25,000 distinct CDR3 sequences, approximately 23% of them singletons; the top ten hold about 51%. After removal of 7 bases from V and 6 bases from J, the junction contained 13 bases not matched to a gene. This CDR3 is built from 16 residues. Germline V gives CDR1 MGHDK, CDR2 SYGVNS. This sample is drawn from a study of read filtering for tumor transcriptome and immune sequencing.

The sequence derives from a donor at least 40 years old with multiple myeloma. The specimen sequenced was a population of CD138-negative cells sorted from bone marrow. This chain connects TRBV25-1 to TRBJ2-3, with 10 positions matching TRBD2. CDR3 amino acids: CASKKRGGSSVDTQYF. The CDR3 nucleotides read TGTGCCAGCAAGAAGCGGGGGGGCTCATCCGTCGATACGCAGTATTTT. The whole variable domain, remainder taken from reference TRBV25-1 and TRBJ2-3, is EADIYQTPRYLVIGTGKKITLECSQTMGHDKMYWYQQDPGMELHLIHYSYGVNSTEKGDLSSESTVSRIRTEHFPLTLESARPSHTSQYLCASKKRGGSSVDTQYFGPGTRLTVL.